Listed here are 3 T cell receptor beta chains from one sample, sequenced in a study of T cells in Graves' hyperthyroidism and ophthalmopathy. Authors of the study amplified TCR beta CDR3 regions from RNA transcripts. Primed by the HTBI set, a first-round RT-PCR was run on the TCR CDR3. TCRdb re-analysed the multiplex PCR reads in MiXCR, keeping a single row per CDR3 protein. The table includes about 520,000 distinct CDR3 sequences, roughly a quarter detected once. Sequencing was carried out using blood. Source of these receptors: a woman aged 30 to 39 with Graves' ophthalmopathy.

This clonotype was detected ten times or more. The gene calls are TRBV5-1 and TRBJ2-4; 7 bases match TRBD1. The J segment lost 1 base and the V segment lost 2 bases, leaving 0 bases of the junction unmatched. This CDR3 has 14 amino acids. Germline V gene lookup returns CDR1 SGHRS and CDR2 YFSETQ. The CDR3 bases are TGCGCCAGCAGCTTACAGGGGGCCAAAAACATTCAGTACTTC. Translating it yields CASSLQGAKNIQYF. The full variable domain, in which reference TRBV5-1 and TRBJ2-4 provide the parts outside the CDR3, is KAGVTQTPRYLIKTRGQQVTLSCSPISGHRSVSWYQQTPGQGLQFLFEYFSETQRNKGNFPGRFSGRQFSNSRSEMNVSTLELGDSALYLCASSLQGAKNIQYFGAGTRLSVL.

The rearrangement joins TRBV7-9 to TRBJ2-5; 7 bases align to TRBD1. Germline V gives CDR1 SEHNR, CDR2 FQNEAQ (reference sequence). Trimming took 7 bases from V and 4 from J; bases not matched to a gene: 6. The CDR3 consists of 13 residues. The CDR3 DNA follows: TGTGCCAGCACCGAGGCAGGGGGAGAGACCCAGTACTTC. It codes for CASTEAGGETQYF.

In this sample, this clonotype turned up a few times. The chain is built from TRBV19 and TRBJ1-1, with unresolved D. With 4 bases removed from V and 1 base from J, the gap between germline ends came to 13 bases. Germline V gene sequence: CDR1 LNHDA, CDR2 SQIVND (reference sequence). This CDR3 has 15 residues. CDR3 sequence: CASSTPRASNTEAFF. The DNA for the CDR3 is TGTGCCAGTAGTACCCCGAGGGCCTCGAACACTGAAGCTTTCTTT.